The next 18 T cell receptor beta chains were all read from a single sample in a study of response to subunit inactivated influenza vaccine. TCRdb re-derived calls from the RT-PCR reads in MiXCR, one entry per CDR3 protein. The sample lists 180,000 or so distinct CDR3 sequences; approximately 12% were seen once. These data were also filed under a second study, of T cells expressing NK-cell markers. That report notes: Researchers built TCR beta cDNA using 5'RACE template switching with UMIs.

Sample: CD8+ T cells sorted from PBMCs, taken approximately 13 days after vaccination. The receptor set was obtained from a man aged 50 to 60 who received an inactivated influenza vaccine.

The table lists this clonotype with many counts. The rearrangement links TRBV29-1 to TRBJ1-1; D remains ambiguous. The germline CDR1 and CDR2 sequences are SQVTM and ANQGSEA. The CDR3 covers 12 residues. Trimming left V 2 bases short and J 0 bases short, with 4 bases between. The CDR3 loop is CSVETLNTEAFF. The CDR3, as DNA: TGCAGCGTTGAAACGTTGAACACTGAAGCTTTCTTT.

V is TRBV12-3 or TRBV12-4 and J is TRBJ1-1, with D uncertain. Between the trimmed V and J ends, which lost 6 bases and 4 bases, there was a span of 15 bases. CDR3 length: 14 amino acids. The CDR3 nucleotides read TGTGCCAGCAGCTCTCGTCGGGTCCGCACTGAAGCTTTCTTT. This codes for CASSSRRVRTEAFF.

This clonotype was counted at least ten times. This rearrangement joins TRBV10-3 to TRBJ2-1; maybe TRBD1 (6 bases). The CDR3 consists of 15 residues. V shed 7 bases and J shed 0 bases, with 13 bases lying between them. Germline V gives CDR1 ENHRY, CDR2 SYGVKD. The CDR3 bases are TGTGCCATCACTCCGGGACAAAGCTCCTACAATGAGCAGTTCTTC. Translating it yields CAITPGQSSYNEQFF.

A note on this clonotype: A much more abundant neighbour one base away suggests this may be a read error. The genes are TRBV2 and TRBJ2-7; D is undetermined. The germline gives CDR1 SNHLY, CDR2 FYNNEI. Trimming left V 8 bases short and J 3 bases short, with 11 bases between. This CDR3 has 12 residues. The CDR3, as DNA: TGTGCCAGCGGGTTCGAAATCTACGAGCAGTACTTC. Translation: CASGFEIYEQYF.

The CDR3 is CASSFTEAYEQYF. The CDR3 coding sequence is TGTGCCAGCAGTTTCACGGAAGCCTACGAGCAGTACTTC. The chain employs TRBV27 and TRBJ2-7; unclear D gene. Per the germline V gene, CDR1 is MNHEY and CDR2 is SMNVEV (reference sequence). V lost 3 bases and J lost 2, with 8 bases in between. The CDR3 covers 13 residues.

The sample holds a few counts of this clonotype. The chain recombines TRBV9 with TRBJ2-5; 10 nucleotides line up with TRBD2. CDR3 length: 14 residues. Germline lookup yields CDR1 SGDLS and CDR2 YYNGEE. The V and J ends lost 3 bases and 2 bases, in that order; junction bases with no gene match: 1. The CDR3 loop is CASSGTSGQETQYF. CDR3 coding DNA: TGTGCCAGCAGCGGGACTAGCGGACAAGAGACCCAGTACTTC.

This clonotype occurred many times. The gene calls are TRBV7-6 and TRBJ2-1; D is unclear. V was trimmed by 1 base and J by 7 bases, leaving 11 bases between them. The length of the CDR3 is 14 residues. Per germline, CDR1 SGHVS and CDR2 FNYEAQ. Here the CDR3 reads CASSLGLGPNEQFF. CDR3 in DNA: TGTGCCAGCAGCTTAGGGTTAGGGCCAAATGAGCAGTTCTTC.

This clonotype was observed a few times. The chain couples TRBV28 to TRBJ2-7, with TRBD1 matching 9 bases. Germline V CDR1 and CDR2: MDHEN, SYDVKM. The V and J ends lost 4 bases and 6 bases, in that order; junction bases with no gene match: 7. The CDR3 contains 14 residues. The CDR3 sequence: CASSSRTGASEQYF. The CDR3 coding sequence is TGTGCCAGCAGTTCGCGGACAGGGGCAAGCGAGCAGTACTTC.

This rearrangement joins TRBV6-5 to TRBJ1-1, with 8 positions matching TRBD1. J was trimmed by 1 base and V by 4 bases; bases with no gene match: 5. The CDR3 covers 15 residues. Per the germline V gene, CDR1 is MNHEY and CDR2 is SVGAGI. CDR3 in amino acids: CASSLRTGTNTEAFF. CDR3 nucleotides: TGTGCCAGCAGTTTAAGGACAGGGACGAACACTGAAGCTTTCTTT.

V and J are TRBV7-2 and TRBJ2-7, with D perhaps TRBD2 (6 bases). The CDR3 loop spans 17 amino acids. Looked up from germline, CDR1 is SGHTA and CDR2 is FQGNSA. V gave up 6 bases and J gave up 4 bases, with 25 bases separating them. The CDR3 spells CASRPDVEERVTYEQYF. CDR3 DNA: TGTGCCAGCAGACCAGACGTAGAGGAGCGGGTAACTTACGAGCAGTACTTC.

Comment on this clonotype: The junction does not match germline at one end; this may be a read error. The chain combines TRBV12-3 or TRBV12-4 with TRBJ2-1; D is ambiguous. The CDR3 has 16 residues. CDR3 amino acids: CASSLTRISSYNEQLF. The CDR3, as DNA: TGTGCCAGCAGCCTAACCCGAATAAGCTCCTACAATGAGCAGCTCTTC.

The CDR3 spells CASSRIDRAYEQYF. CDR3 nucleotides: TGTGCCAGCAGCCGGATAGACAGGGCCTACGAGCAGTACTTC. The chain combines TRBV7-9 with TRBJ2-7; 7 nucleotides match TRBD1. Per the germline V gene, CDR1 is SEHNR and CDR2 is FQNEAQ (reference sequence). The V segment lost 5 bases and the J segment 2 bases; nucleotides outside the gene matches: 6. This CDR3 is built from 14 residues.

This clonotype has ten or more counts. The chain couples TRBV4-3 to TRBJ2-1; 9 bases line up with TRBD2. Germline CDR1 and CDR2: LGHNA and YSLEER. V lost 1 base, J lost 4 bases, and 11 bases stayed unmatched. The CDR3 spans 18 residues. CDR3 DNA: TGCGCCAGCAGCCAAGCGCTAGCGGGAAGGTACTTGTACAATGAGCAGTTCTTC. As protein: CASSQALAGRYLYNEQFF.

This clonotype came up many times. CDR3 protein: CASSQEGTGAYYEQYF. The CDR3 nucleotides are TGCGCCAGCAGCCAAGAGGGGACAGGGGCGTATTACGAGCAGTACTTC. The chain couples TRBV4-3 to TRBJ2-7; TRBD1 matches 10 bases. Germline values: CDR1 LGHNA, CDR2 YSLEER. CDR3 length: 16 residues. With 0 bases clipped from V and 4 bases from J, the junction kept 6 bases outside the gene matches.

This clonotype was observed at least ten times. The chain carries TRBV12-3 or TRBV12-4 and TRBJ2-1, with D uncertain. This CDR3 is 10 amino acids long. Deletions cut 8 bases from V and 2 bases from J, with 1 base between. CDR3 coding DNA: TGTGCCAGCGCCTACAATGAGCAGTTCTTC. Residues: CASAYNEQFF.

The V gene is TRBV9, the J gene TRBJ2-1; 11 bases are a match to TRBD2. CDR1 is SGDLS, CDR2 YYNGEE, per germline. The CDR3 covers 17 residues. The ends lost 3 bases at V and 0 bases at J; junction bases unmatched: 5. The CDR3 protein is CASSGGLAVNSYNEQFF. CDR3 in DNA: TGTGCCAGCAGCGGGGGACTAGCGGTTAACTCCTACAATGAGCAGTTCTTC.

The chain is built from TRBV7-2 and TRBJ2-7; D unclear. This CDR3 has 15 residues. V dropped 1 base and J dropped 2 bases, with 12 bases sitting between them. Germline V CDR1 and CDR2: SGHTA, FQGNSA. In DNA, the CDR3 is TGTGCCAGCAGCTTAGTTCTTAGCACCGCCTACGAGCAGTACTTC. This encodes CASSLVLSTAYEQYF.

This clonotype was observed a handful of times. V gene TRBV10-3 combines with J gene TRBJ1-1, with 8 bases fitting TRBD1. Trimming took 9 bases from V and 0 from J; bases not matched to a gene: 3. The CDR3 is 13 amino acids. Germline CDR1 is ENHRY and CDR2 is SYGVKD. The CDR3 loop is CAIKQGVNTEAFF. The CDR3, as DNA: TGTGCCATTAAACAGGGGGTGAACACTGAAGCTTTCTTT.